Following are 6 T cell receptor beta chains from one sample sequenced in a study of vaccination and CD4 T cells after COVID-19. The treatment: roughly 11-day PBMC culture with coronavirus spike peptide pools or control peptides (ViraFEST assay). These receptors lack a known antigen. Cultured CD4+ T cell DNA was sequenced using the Oncomine TCR Beta short-read assay. TCRdb used MiXCR to reprocess the PCR reads, holding one entry per CDR3 protein. The sample shows fewer than 25,000 distinct CDR3 sequences, about two fifths of them seen only once. Input material: cultured CD4+ T cells from blood. Receptor source: a human donor with COVID-19.

CDR3 nucleotides: TGCAGCCTCGCCAGGGCGGGAGAGACCCAGTACTTC. It codes for CSLARAGETQYF. This chain connects TRBV29-1 to TRBJ2-5, with D perhaps being TRBD1 or TRBD2 (5 bases each). Looked up from germline, CDR1 is SQVTM and CDR2 is ANQGSEA. V was cut by 8 bases and J by 4 bases, with 14 bases left in between. The CDR3 is made up of 12 amino acids.

This chain joins TRBV20-1 and TRBJ2-3; TRBD2 agrees at 13 bases. CDR3 length: 15 residues. Germline lookup yields CDR1 DFQATT and CDR2 SNEGSKA (reference sequence). With V trimmed by 4 bases and J by 6 bases, 7 bases remained unmatched. The CDR3 loop is CSATGLAGSWDTQYF. CDR3 bases: TGCAGTGCTACGGGACTAGCGGGGTCCTGGGATACGCAGTATTTT.

This clonotype has only a few counts. The chain employs TRBV7-6 and TRBJ2-1; D not certain. The V and J ends lost 6 bases and 5 bases respectively, with 5 bases between them. Germline loops: CDR1 SGHVS, CDR2 FNYEAQ. The length of the CDR3 is 11 residues. CDR3 amino acids: CASRLDNEQFF. The CDR3 region has the DNA TGTGCCAGCAGATTGGACAATGAGCAGTTCTTC.

The chain joins TRBV12-3 or TRBV12-4 to TRBJ1-6; 11 bases line up with TRBD1. With V trimmed by 5 bases and J by 9 bases, 9 bases remained unmatched. The CDR3 has 16 residues. The CDR3 here is CASSPETGTGGSPLHF. The CDR3 region has the DNA TGTGCCAGCAGTCCCGAAACCGGGACAGGGGGTTCACCCCTCCACTTT.

V gene TRBV2 combines with J gene TRBJ1-5; no reliable D call. V lost 5 bases and J lost 4, with 12 bases in between. The CDR3 extends over 14 amino acids. Looked up from germline, CDR1 is SNHLY and CDR2 is FYNNEI. CDR3 amino acids: CASSIASGNQPQHF. CDR3 nucleotide sequence: TGTGCCAGCAGTATAGCCTCCGGGAATCAGCCCCAGCATTTT. Full variable domain (outside the CDR3, taken from reference TRBV2 and TRBJ1-5): EPEVTQTPSHQVTQMGQEVILRCVPISNHLYFYWYRQILGQKVEFLVSFYNNEISEKSEIFDDQFSVERPDGSNFTLKIRSTKLEDSAMYFCASSIASGNQPQHFGDGTRLSIL.

This chain links TRBV20-1 with TRBJ2-3, with 10 bases fitting TRBD2. This CDR3 is built from 17 residues. Germline CDR1 is DFQATT and CDR2 is SNEGSKA (reference sequence). V shed 0 bases, J shed 6 bases, and the junction held 12 bases outside the gene matches. The CDR3 region is CSARDPKAGAGGDTQYF. For the CDR3, the DNA is TGCAGTGCTAGAGACCCCAAGGCGGGAGCGGGGGGGGATACGCAGTATTTT.